What follows is one TCR beta chain and its context. Using immunoSEQ multiplex PCR, the repertoire was profiled, and TCRdb retains in-frame clones only, with some absent. This table holds over 350,000 clones, approximately 95% found once. This entry is derived from a study of shared T cell receptors in the human thymus. CDR1 LGHNA and CDR2 YNFKEQ come from the germline V gene. The CDR3 consists of 18 residues. Trimming stripped 4 bases from V and 0 bases from J, with 21 bases between. The chain is built from TRBV4-2 and TRBJ2-5; the D gene could be TRBD1 or TRBD2 (6 bases each). Material for sequencing was thymocytes. The receptor was derived from a human donor. This chain's CDR3 is CASSRPPGAGDYQETQYF. CDR3 nucleotides: TGTGCCAGCAGCCGCCCCCCGGGGGCGGGTGACTACCAAGAGACCCAGTACTTC.